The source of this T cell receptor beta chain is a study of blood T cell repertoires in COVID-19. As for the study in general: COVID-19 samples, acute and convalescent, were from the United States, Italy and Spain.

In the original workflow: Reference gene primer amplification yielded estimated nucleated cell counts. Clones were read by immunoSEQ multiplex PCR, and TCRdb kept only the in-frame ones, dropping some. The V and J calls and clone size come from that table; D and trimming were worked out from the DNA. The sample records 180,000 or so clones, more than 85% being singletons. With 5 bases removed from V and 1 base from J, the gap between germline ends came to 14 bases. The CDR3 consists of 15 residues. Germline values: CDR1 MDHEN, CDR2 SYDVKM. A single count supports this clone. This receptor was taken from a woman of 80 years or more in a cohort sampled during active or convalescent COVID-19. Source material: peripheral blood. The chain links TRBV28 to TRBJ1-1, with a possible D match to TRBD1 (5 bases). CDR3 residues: CASSIGGNANTEAFF. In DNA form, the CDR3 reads TGTGCCAGCAGTATCGGGGGAAACGCGAACACTGAAGCTTTCTTT.